These T cell receptor beta chains were read from a single sample in a study of blood T cell repertoires in COVID-19. Here immunoSEQ multiplex PCR was the method, and the copy in TCRdb shows in-frame clones only, minus some. The data contain about 99,000 clones, around 90% of them singletons. Source material: peripheral blood. These receptors all stem from a woman over 75 in a cohort sampled during active COVID-19. CDR3s include the opening cysteine and the closing phenylalanine or tryptophan. The order of the fields is D gene, J gene, clone size, V gene, CDR3 DNA, CDR3 protein. A D gene is named only where the DNA matches it firmly. Clone size, where shown, is once, few, many, or a class for clones that have expanded.

>TRBD1|TRBJ2-7|.|TRBV5-5
TGTGCCAGCACCCCAATCGGGACAGGGGGCTTCTACGAGCAGTACTTC
CASTPIGTGGFYEQYF
>.|TRBJ1-2|.|TRBV11-2
TGTGCCAGCAGCTCCTCTTCTAACTATGGCTACACCTTC
CASSSSSNYGYTF
>.|TRBJ2-1|.|TRBV15
TGTGCCACCAGCAGGGGCCTCCCAACCACTTCCTACAATGAGCAGTTCTTC
CATSRGLPTTSYNEQFF
>.|TRBJ1-5|.|TRBV6-1
TGTGCCAGCAGTGAACGCGGGCCACCGAACCACACCAATCAGCCCCAGCATTTT
CASSERGPPNHTNQPQHF
>.|TRBJ2-3|few|TRBV3-1/TRBV3-2
TGTGCCAGCAGCCGTTACAGGCCCGGTGCAGATACGCAGTATTTT
CASSRYRPGADTQYF
>.|TRBJ2-7|.|TRBV28
TGTGCCAGCAGTTTATTGGTAGTATCCTACGAGCAGTACTTC
CASSLLVVSYEQYF
>.|TRBJ2-2|.|TRBV15
TGTGCCACCAGCACCCGAGGGGGGGCAGACACCGGGGAGCTGTTTTTT
CATSTRGGADTGELFF
>TRBD2|TRBJ2-7|.|TRBV7-2
TGTGCCAGCAGCCTCAGCAGGACTAGCGGGAGGGCCTCCTACGAGCAGTACTTC
CASSLSRTSGRASYEQYF
>TRBD1|TRBJ1-4|.|TRBV5-1
TGCGCCAGCAGCTCGATACCGACAGGGGGCGGTGAAAAACTGTTTTTT
CASSSIPTGGGEKLFF
>TRBD2|TRBJ2-3|.|TRBV3-1/TRBV3-2
TGTGCCAGCAGCCAAGAGAGGTCTAGCGGGGGGGATACGCAGTATTTT
CASSQERSSGGDTQYF
>.|TRBJ2-7|once|TRBV2
TGTGCCAGCAGATGGGGGACTGCCGAATTCTACGAGCAGTACTTC
CASRWGTAEFYEQYF
>.|TRBJ2-5|.|TRBV11-2
TGTGCCAGCATCCGACGCGGGGAAGTGACCCAGTACTTC
CASIRRGEVTQYF
>TRBD2|TRBJ2-7|.|TRBV6-2/TRBV6-3
TGTGCCAGCAGTCCCCAGCGGGAGGGAACGGGCGAGCAGTACTTC
CASSPQREGTGEQYF